The T cell receptor beta chain under discussion was sequenced for a study of blood T cell repertoires in COVID-19. The table came from immunoSEQ multiplex PCR; TCRdb's copy has only in-frame clones and leaves some out. The sample shows around 260,000 clones, 83% of them seen only once. The V and J ends lost 6 bases and 11 bases respectively, with 19 bases between them. The CDR3 has 14 residues. Germline V gene lookup returns CDR1 MDHEN and CDR2 SYDVKM. The TCR originated in a woman aged 45-60 years who had recovered from COVID-19. Sequenced input: peripheral blood. The rearrangement joins TRBV28 to TRBJ1-4; TRBD1 might be the D (6 bases). The CDR3 loop reads CASRTQGRAWKLFF. The DNA of the CDR3 is TGTGCCAGCAGGACCCAGGGGAGGGCTTGGAAACTGTTTTTT.